These T cell receptor beta chains were read from a single sample in a study of cytomegalovirus exposure and HLA in healthy donors. Sequencing was performed with immunoSEQ multiplex PCR; in TCRdb, only in-frame clones are kept and a portion is missing. The table includes about 120,000 clones, 72% detected once. Sequenced input: PBMCs. Source of these receptors: a young man in good health and CMV-seronegative. Each CDR3 is given with its conserved first and last residue. Each record gives: clone size, D gene, J gene, V gene, CDR3 protein, CDR3 DNA. D genes are given only for firm matches. Clone size is shown for a subset of rows, as once, few, many or a class of expanded clone.

.	.	TRBJ2-7	TRBV10-3	CAIGPSRDSYEQYF	TGTGCCATCGGCCCTAGTCGGGACTCCTACGAGCAGTACTTC
few	TRBD1	TRBJ2-5	TRBV28	CASSQPGQVETQYF	TGTGCCAGCAGTCAACCGGGACAGGTAGAGACCCAGTACTTC
.	.	TRBJ2-7	TRBV6-5	CASTALGGAGYEQYF	TGTGCCAGCACCGCCCTGGGAGGCGCCGGTTACGAGCAGTACTTC
few	.	TRBJ1-5	TRBV19	CASSMGPSNQPQHF	TGTGCCAGTAGTATGGGGCCGAGCAATCAGCCCCAGCATTTT
.	.	TRBJ1-1	TRBV6-6	CASSPGMGTEAFF	TGTGCCAGCAGCCCGGGGATGGGGACTGAAGCTTTCTTT
.	.	TRBJ2-2	TRBV11-3	CASSLGGGSYTGELFF	TGTGCCAGCAGCTTAGGAGGCGGCAGCTACACCGGGGAGCTGTTTTTT
.	.	TRBJ2-3	TRBV6-6	CASSPGTLDTDTQYF	TGTGCCAGCAGTCCTGGGACATTAGACACAGATACGCAGTATTTT
.	TRBD2	TRBJ2-3	TRBV7-9	CASSSTWSSGGWDTQYF	TGTGCCAGCAGCTCTACTTGGTCTAGCGGGGGGTGGGATACGCAGTATTTT
.	TRBD1	TRBJ1-2	TRBV10-2	CASRDTGVGYTF	TGCGCCAGCAGAGACACAGGGGTCGGCTACACCTTC
.	TRBD2	TRBJ2-1	TRBV25-1	CASSDDSGGAFPEQFF	TGTGCCAGCAGTGATGATAGCGGGGGGGCTTTTCCTGAGCAGTTCTTC
.	TRBD1	TRBJ1-1	TRBV27	CASSLGRGRDAFF	TGTGCCAGCAGTTTGGGTAGGGGGCGGGATGCTTTCTTT
.	.	TRBJ2-2	TRBV19	CASSIPGNTGELFF	TGTGCCAGTAGTATCCCAGGAAACACCGGGGAGCTGTTTTTT
.	.	TRBJ1-3	TRBV5-1	CASSLEGRGYSGNTIYF	TGCGCCAGCAGCTTGGAGGGCAGGGGTTACTCTGGAAACACCATATATTTT
few	.	TRBJ2-7	TRBV5-4	CASSFHDRRHEQYF	TGTGCCAGCAGCTTCCACGACAGGAGGCACGAGCAGTACTTC